Shown below are 3 T cell receptor beta chains from a single sample sequenced in a study of T cell responses to AZD1222 COVID-19 vaccine. The protocol was immunoSEQ multiplex PCR, while the TCRdb copy is restricted to in-frame clones and leaves out a portion. The table lists approximately 70,000 clones, approximately 81% of them singletons, with just over 20% in the top ten. This specimen consisted of peripheral blood, obtained on day 0 of AZD1222 vaccination. The receptor set was obtained from an adult in good health.

The rearrangement uses TRBV6-5 and TRBJ2-1; 7 bases line up with TRBD1. The V gene's germline CDR1 is MNHEY and CDR2 SVGAGI. Losses at the gene ends were 10 bases for V and 6 bases for J; bases not matched to a gene: 12. The CDR3 contains 14 residues. In DNA, the CDR3 is TGTGCCACCCCAAACCGGGACAGACCCAATGAGCAGTTCTTC. Protein: CATPNRDRPNEQFF.

The chain recombines TRBV19 with TRBJ1-4; 7 positions agree with TRBD1. V lost 5 bases and J lost 3; bases outside the gene matches: 6. Germline V gene sequence: CDR1 LNHDA, CDR2 SQIVND (reference sequence). The CDR3 runs to 15 residues. Written as DNA, the CDR3 is TGTGCCAGTAGTCGGACAGGATTCGCTAATGAAAAACTGTTTTTT. Its protein product is CASSRTGFANEKLFF.

This clone is medium-sized. The chain links TRBV10-3 to TRBJ1-5; a weak D match, TRBD1 (6 bases). V was cut by 2 bases and J by 0 bases, with 8 bases left in between. The CDR3 is 15 amino acids. Germline-derived CDR1 and CDR2 are ENHRY and SYGVKD. CDR3 region: CAISEGQFSNQPQHF. CDR3 nucleotide sequence: TGTGCCATCAGTGAGGGACAGTTTAGCAATCAGCCCCAGCATTTT.